The sequence of this T cell receptor (beta chain) was determined in a study of T cells in Graves' hyperthyroidism and ophthalmopathy. Study findings and constraints: From stable hyperthyroidism, ophthalmopathy was separated by a 13 V-J model.

Germline loops: CDR1 SQVTM, CDR2 ANQGSEA. The CDR3 runs 12 residues. Trimming shortened V by 6 bases and J by 0 bases, and 6 bases separated the two germline ends. The study excluded patients with uncontrolled infection, other autoimmune disease, pregnancy or lactation. Regarding this clonotype: Its antigen is unidentified.

TCR beta CDR3 region amplification was performed from RNA transcripts. TCR CDR3 underwent first-round RT-PCR with the HTBI primer set. TCRdb processed the multiplex PCR reads anew with MiXCR; each CDR3 protein has one entry. The data show around 300,000 distinct CDR3 sequences, with 20% to 25% seen just once and roughly 60% held by the top ten. The chain uses TRBV29-1 and TRBJ1-3; no clear D gene. This sequence originates from a man in his thirties or forties with Graves' ophthalmopathy. Sample: blood. The CDR3 sequence: CSVDTSGNTIYF. CDR3 sequence (DNA): TGCAGCGTCGACACCTCTGGAAACACCATATATTTT.